One and the same sample provided the 31 T cell receptor beta chains below, sequenced in a study of T cells after yellow fever vaccination. Each CDR3 protein is one row after TCRdb ran MiXCR on the 5' RACE reads. The profile covers some 220,000 distinct CDR3 sequences, with under 3.5% appearing a single time and around 3.2% taken by the ten largest. The input for sequencing was CD4+ T cells sorted from PBMCs, taken 10 days after the yellow fever booster vaccination. These receptors came from a man between 18 and 29 years old who received the YFV17D yellow fever vaccine.

The chain is built from TRBV10-3 and TRBJ1-2; no clear D. Germline V gene lookup returns CDR1 ENHRY and CDR2 SYGVKD. The ends were cut back, 2 bases at V and 5 bases at J, with 12 bases in the middle. This CDR3 spans 14 amino acids. The chain's CDR3 is CAISEVEGWYGYTF. The CDR3 DNA sequence: TGTGCCATCAGTGAGGTCGAGGGATGGTATGGCTACACCTTC.

In its sample, this clonotype was seen many times. The genes are TRBV5-5 and TRBJ2-2; 10 positions match TRBD2. The CDR3 totals 20 residues. The germline V gene has CDR1 SGHKS and CDR2 YYEKEE (reference sequence). With 1 base clipped from V and 2 bases from J, the junction kept 14 bases outside the gene matches. The CDR3 protein is CASSLPGLAVEGPNTGELFF. CDR3 in DNA: TGTGCCAGCAGCTTGCCCGGACTAGCGGTCGAAGGGCCAAACACCGGGGAGCTGTTTTTT.

This clonotype was counted a few times. V usage is TRBV6-6 and J usage is TRBJ2-7; 9 bases are a match to TRBD1. CDR1 MNHNY and CDR2 SVGAGI come from the germline V gene (reference sequence). This CDR3 is 14 amino acids long. The trim removed 11 bases at V and 2 bases at J, leaving 10 bases unmatched. The CDR3 DNA reads as TGTGCCGGTAAATCGGGACAGGGAACCTACGAGCAGTACTTC. Amino acids: CAGKSGQGTYEQYF.

This clonotype showed up just a few times. The V gene is TRBV6-2 or TRBV6-3, the J gene TRBJ1-6; a possible D gene is TRBD1 (5 bases). Germline values: CDR1 MNHEY, CDR2 SVGEGT. V shed 2 bases and J shed 9 bases, with 11 bases lying between them. CDR3 length equals 14 residues. This CDR3 reads CASSYPQGSSPLHF. DNA of the CDR3: TGTGCCAGCAGTTACCCGCAGGGAAGTTCACCCCTCCACTTT.

V is TRBV9 and J is TRBJ2-2, with TRBD2 matching 10 bases. The ends lost 2 bases at V and 3 bases at J; junction bases unmatched: 4. This CDR3 has 16 amino acids. The germline V gene has CDR1 SGDLS and CDR2 YYNGEE. The CDR3 region is CASSVLAGGDTGELFF. The CDR3 bases are TGTGCCAGCAGCGTGTTAGCGGGGGGTGACACCGGGGAGCTGTTTTTT. The complete variable domain, with remaining parts taken from reference TRBV9 and TRBJ2-2, reads DSGVTQTPKHLITATGQRVTLRCSPRSGDLSVYWYQQSLDQGLQFLIQYYNGEERAKGNILERFSAQQFPDLHSELNLSSLELGDSALYFCASSVLAGGDTGELFFGEGSRLTVL.

The rearrangement joins TRBV9 to TRBJ1-1; the D is unclear. The germline V and J ends were trimmed by 0 bases and 0 bases, with 6 bases remaining between them. Germline CDR1 and CDR2: SGDLS and YYNGEE. The CDR3 has 14 residues. As DNA, the CDR3 is TGTGCCAGCAGCGTAGCTCACGTGAACACTGAAGCTTTCTTT. Its translation: CASSVAHVNTEAFF. The full variable domain, completed using reference TRBV9 and TRBJ1-1, is DSGVTQTPKHLITATGQRVTLRCSPRSGDLSVYWYQQSLDQGLQFLIQYYNGEERAKGNILERFSAQQFPDLHSELNLSSLELGDSALYFCASSVAHVNTEAFFGQGTRLTVV.

J is TRBJ2-7 and V is TRBV3-1; D is unclear. The CDR3 loop spans 16 amino acids. The germline V gene encodes CDR1 LGHDT and CDR2 YNNKEL (reference sequence). With 0 bases removed from V and 0 bases from J, the gap between germline ends came to 12 bases. The CDR3 sequence is CASSQESGSYSYEQYF. The CDR3 coding sequence is TGTGCCAGCAGCCAAGAGAGTGGGTCGTACTCCTACGAGCAGTACTTC.

This clonotype was picked up a small number of times. CDR3 DNA: TGTGCCAGCAGTTACTCGTACAGGGGGAATCAGCCCCAGCATTTT. Translating it yields CASSYSYRGNQPQHF. V and J are TRBV6-5 and TRBJ1-5; 8 nucleotides match TRBD1. V trimming: 0 bases; J trimming: 4 bases; junction bases outside the gene matches: 2. Per germline, CDR1 MNHEY and CDR2 SVGAGI. CDR3 length: 15 amino acids.

Only a few counts were recorded for this clonotype. The V and J genes are TRBV6-6 and TRBJ2-5; 7 bases are a match to TRBD1. This CDR3 contains 14 residues. The V gene end was trimmed by 0 bases and the J gene end by 5 bases; junction bases not matched to a gene: 3. The germline gives CDR1 MNHNY, CDR2 SVGAGI (reference sequence). The CDR3 DNA reads as TGTGCCAGCAGTTACTCGGACAGGAGGGAGACCCAGTACTTC. Translating it yields CASSYSDRRETQYF.

V usage is TRBV20-1 and J usage is TRBJ2-1; 12 positions match TRBD2. Germline V gene sequence: CDR1 DFQATT, CDR2 SNEGSKA (reference sequence). The CDR3 totals 16 residues. V was pared by 0 bases and J by 10 bases, with 10 bases of the junction left unmatched. As DNA, the CDR3 is TGCAGTGCTAGAGATCGGGCCCCTAGCGGGGGGGAGGAGCAGTTCTTC. Residues: CSARDRAPSGGEEQFF.

This clonotype was counted many times. The chain carries TRBV6-2 or TRBV6-3 and TRBJ2-7; unclear D gene. The germline gives CDR1 MNHEY, CDR2 SVGEGT. CDR3 length: 12 residues. The CDR3 region is CASSWAGSRYDV. The CDR3 nucleotides read TGTGCCAGCAGTTGGGCAGGATCCCGATATGACGTC.

The gene calls are TRBV11-3 and TRBJ1-1; the D is unclear. V lost 7 bases to trimming and J lost 2 bases, with 11 bases between them. The germline gives CDR1 SGHNT, CDR2 YENEEA. There are 13 residues in the CDR3. The CDR3 DNA reads TGTGCCAGCATAGGGAACAGAAACACTGAAGCTTTCTTT. Its translation: CASIGNRNTEAFF.

This sequence joins TRBV20-1 and TRBJ2-1; 10 bases fit TRBD2. CDR3 length: 18 amino acids. Germline V gene sequence: CDR1 DFQATT, CDR2 SNEGSKA (reference sequence). The ends lost 0 bases at V and 8 bases at J; junction bases unmatched: 16. CDR3 protein: CSAREGQRGGRWVDEQFF. The CDR3 region has the DNA TGCAGTGCTAGAGAGGGTCAGCGGGGGGGACGTTGGGTGGATGAGCAGTTCTTC.

This clonotype has at least ten counts. The CDR3 region is CASSQEFRTRGLGQYF. CDR3 DNA sequence: TGCGCCAGCAGCCAAGAATTCAGGACAAGGGGATTAGGGCAGTACTTC. The chain has TRBV4-3 and TRBJ2-7; weak D call: TRBD1 (5 bases). The V gene's germline CDR1 is LGHNA and CDR2 YSLEER. The CDR3 has 16 amino acids. V dropped 0 bases and J dropped 9 bases, with 21 bases sitting between them.

The sample holds a few counts of this clonotype. The chain joins TRBV7-9 to TRBJ2-2; 7 bases fit TRBD1. The CDR3 spans 14 residues. Unmatched junction bases numbered 9, after V lost 10 bases and J lost 4 bases. Germline V gene lookup returns CDR1 SEHNR and CDR2 FQNEAQ (reference sequence). The CDR3 loop reads CAIHRGTGTGELFF. CDR3 sequence (DNA): TGTGCCATTCACAGGGGCACGGGCACCGGGGAGCTGTTTTTT.

This clonotype came up a few times. One end of the junction does not line up with germline, which may come from a read error. The chain has TRBV19 and TRBJ1-4, with unresolved D. The CDR3 is made up of 17 amino acids. Germline-derived CDR1 and CDR2 are LNHDA and SQIVND (reference sequence). CDR3 amino acids: CASSIEHSGRSHEKLFF. The CDR3 coding sequence is TGTGCCAGTAGTATAGAACATTCCGGGCGCTCACATGAGAAACTGTTTTTT.

This clonotype was detected only a few times. The chain is built from TRBV12-3 or TRBV12-4 and TRBJ2-1; D is perhaps TRBD1 (5 bases). This CDR3 is built from 12 residues. V was trimmed by 8 bases and J by 10 bases, leaving 15 bases between them. The CDR3 DNA is TGTGCCAGCCGGTTCCGACAGCCAGAGCAGTTCTTC. Protein: CASRFRQPEQFF.

This clonotype showed up just a few times. The V and J genes are TRBV3-1 and TRBJ2-3; D gene ambiguous. The CDR3 consists of 13 residues. Germline CDR1 is LGHDT and CDR2 is YNNKEL (reference sequence). Trimming left V 0 bases short and J 4 bases short, with 5 bases between. CDR3 nucleotide sequence: TGTGCCAGCAGCCAAGATATGGCAGATACGCAGTATTTT. Translation: CASSQDMADTQYF.

This clonotype was found a few times. CDR3 in DNA: TGTGCCAGCAGTTTAGGGTGGGGGTCTGGAAACACCATATATTTT. The encoded protein is CASSLGWGSGNTIYF. The genes are TRBV12-3 or TRBV12-4 and TRBJ1-3; a possible D gene is TRBD1 (5 bases). This CDR3 comprises 15 residues. The V end lost 1 base, the J end lost 1 base, and 8 bases lay between the germline ends.

V and J are TRBV9 and TRBJ1-6; possibly TRBD1 for D (5 bases). The CDR3 length is 15 residues. The germline CDR1 and CDR2 sequences are SGDLS and YYNGEE. V was cut by 1 base and J by 10 bases, with 15 bases left in between. The CDR3 DNA follows: TGTGCCAGCAGCGTATTAGGGCAGGGAGGGTCACCCCTCCACTTT. It codes for CASSVLGQGGSPLHF. The full variable domain, its missing parts supplied by reference TRBV9 and TRBJ1-6, is DSGVTQTPKHLITATGQRVTLRCSPRSGDLSVYWYQQSLDQGLQFLIQYYNGEERAKGNILERFSAQQFPDLHSELNLSSLELGDSALYFCASSVLGQGGSPLHFGNGTRLTVT.

This clonotype was observed a handful of times. The chain has TRBV20-1 and TRBJ2-5; 9 bases agree with TRBD1. Trimming cost V 1 base and J 4 bases; bases outside gene matches: 7. The germline gives CDR1 DFQATT, CDR2 SNEGSKA (reference sequence). There are 15 residues in the CDR3. CDR3 sequence reads: CSARGPTGGRETQYF. CDR3 DNA sequence: TGCAGTGCTAGAGGCCCGACAGGGGGACGAGAGACCCAGTACTTC.

Only a few counts were recorded for this clonotype. The genes are TRBV24-1 and TRBJ1-5; D may be TRBD1 (6 bases). From germline, CDR1 is KGHDR and CDR2 SFDVKD. Trimming shortened V by 4 bases and J by 6 bases, and 18 bases separated the two germline ends. CDR3 length equals 16 residues. DNA of the CDR3: TGTGCCACCAGTGACGCTACAGGGTTTGAGGGTCAGCCCCAGCATTTT. Amino acids: CATSDATGFEGQPQHF.

This clonotype was recorded a few times. V and J are TRBV5-5 and TRBJ1-6; D remains ambiguous. This CDR3 has 15 amino acids. Germline loops: CDR1 SGHKS, CDR2 YYEKEE (reference sequence). The V end lost 6 bases, the J end lost 7 bases, and 17 bases lay between the germline ends. CDR3 sequence: CASTTYPNLNSPLHF. The CDR3 coding sequence is TGTGCCAGCACTACATACCCGAACCTAAATTCACCCCTCCACTTT.

This clonotype was observed a handful of times. The chain recombines TRBV19 with TRBJ2-1; D unresolved. Per germline, CDR1 LNHDA and CDR2 SQIVND (reference sequence). The CDR3 contains 13 residues. Trimming removed 2 bases at V and 9 bases at J, with 11 bases between. The CDR3 nucleotides read TGTGCCAGTAGTATAAGCAAACTTCTTGAGCAGTTCTTC. Protein: CASSISKLLEQFF.

This clonotype showed up many times. As DNA, the CDR3 is TGCAGTGCTACCCTGGGGGGCAGGTTGAGTTTTCAGCCCCAGCATTTT. Translation: CSATLGGRLSFQPQHF. V is TRBV20-1 and J is TRBJ1-5; weak D call: TRBD1 (6 bases). Per the germline V gene, CDR1 is DFQATT and CDR2 is SNEGSKA (reference sequence). The CDR3 has 16 amino acids. V lost 4 bases, J lost 6 bases, and 22 bases lay in between.

This clonotype was detected many times. This sequence joins TRBV4-3 and TRBJ1-1, with TRBD1 as a possible D gene (6 bases). CDR1 and CDR2 from the germline V gene are LGHNA and YSLEER. Trimming took 4 bases from V and 7 from J, leaving 16 bases between them. CDR3 length equals 14 residues. The CDR3, as DNA: TGCGCCAGCAGCCGAGTTGAACAGGGTAATGAAGCTTTCTTT. Protein sequence: CASSRVEQGNEAFF.

The genes are TRBV6-5 and TRBJ1-1; D is unresolved. The V end was cut by 6 bases, the J end by 2 bases, with 13 bases between. The CDR3 totals 14 residues. From germline, CDR1 is MNHEY and CDR2 SVGAGI. DNA for the CDR3: TGTGCCAGCAGCCGAGTCGGGGTCAACACTGAAGCTTTCTTT. It is translated as CASSRVGVNTEAFF.

This clonotype was counted ten times or more. This chain uses TRBV7-9 with TRBJ2-3; D gene ambiguous. Germline assignment: CDR1 SEHNR and CDR2 FQNEAQ (reference sequence). Trimming pared 11 bases from V and 1 base from J, leaving 10 bases between. The CDR3 runs to 12 residues. The CDR3 sequence: CAGRTGTDTQYF. The CDR3 DNA is TGTGCCGGACGGACGGGCACAGATACGCAGTATTTT.

There are many counts of this clonotype. This rearrangement joins TRBV5-1 to TRBJ2-1; TRBD2 matches at 11 bases. Germline V gene data show CDR1 as SGHRS and CDR2 as YFSETQ. The junction had 7 bases not matched to a gene; V was cut back by 1 base and J by 7 bases. The CDR3 length is 16 residues. CDR3 bases: TGCGCCAGCAGCTTGTCCCTAGCGGGGGGTGCGAATGAGCAGTTCTTC. It translates to CASSLSLAGGANEQFF.

This chain links TRBV20-1 with TRBJ1-2; no reliable D call. With 4 bases removed from V and 7 bases from J, the gap between germline ends came to 13 bases. Per germline, CDR1 DFQATT and CDR2 SNEGSKA (reference sequence). The CDR3 totals 12 residues. CDR3 amino acids: CSAIPGTSGYTF. The DNA for the CDR3 is TGCAGTGCTATTCCAGGCACTAGTGGCTACACCTTC.

This clonotype appeared a few times. V is TRBV7-2 and J is TRBJ1-1; D remains ambiguous. The CDR3 has 14 amino acids. Trimming cost V 2 bases and J 3 bases, with 10 bases left between them. Germline V gene lookup returns CDR1 SGHTA and CDR2 FQGNSA. CDR3 residues: CASSLPRPDTEAFF. The CDR3 nucleotides are TGTGCCAGCAGCTTACCCAGACCGGACACTGAAGCTTTCTTT.